This T cell receptor (beta chain) was sequenced for a study of T cell responses to AZD1222 COVID-19 vaccine. CDR3 length: 12 residues. Study-wide results and limits: Nearly half of spike-specific TCRs reportedly target variant regions that are unmutated in the B.1.351 and B.1.1.7 variants. Along spike, vaccine-associated CD4 TCRs were found throughout, with dominance at 160-218 and 743-854. Most donors were white British, females outnumbered males, and clonal diversity was possibly underestimated.

In regard to this clone: Antigen specificity is unknown.

Recipients boosted at about 4 weeks or about 12 weeks are pooled. Clones were read by immunoSEQ multiplex PCR, and TCRdb kept only the in-frame ones, dropping some. The sample lists about 160,000 clones, 91% occurring once. This specimen consisted of peripheral blood, obtained 28 days after the second AZD1222 dose. This clonotype originated in an adult who received the AZD1222 COVID-19 vaccine. V and J are TRBV21-1 and TRBJ2-7; the table's D call TRBD2 went unverified against the DNA. TRBV21-1 is a known pseudogene. CDR3 sequence: CASSKPRGEQYF. In DNA, the CDR3 is TGTGCCAGCAGCAAGCCCCGGGGGGAGCAGTACTTC.